This T cell receptor (beta chain) was recovered during a study of control samples from healthy donors and cancer patients (TCRdb year 2020). Comments on this clone: Its antigen is currently not known. No per-base quality is available; no much larger clone lies one base away.

At the junction V is shortened by 2 bases and J by 5 bases; bases outside the gene matches: 6. From its cysteine to its phenylalanine, the CDR3 spans 14 amino acids. The entry retains the CDR3 DNA only, 42 bases that are in frame from base 1. From a lookup of the germline V gene (reference sequence), CDR1 and CDR2 are SGHNT and YYREEE. Library generation was performed with the immunoSEQ multiplex PCR assay. The source is immuneACCESS, and TCRdb retained only in-frame sequences with V and J called. Part of the clones is not carried over; for the studies checked, unresolved V genes explain less than half of this, and the remainder is unexplained. A total of over 150,000 clones appear in this sample, about 90% of them only once. The top ten clonotypes cover about 2.1% of the sample.

Here the chain combines TRBV5-4 and TRBJ2-7; TRBD1 aligns with 8 central bases. The sequencing sample was made of blood. The clonotype originates from a woman in her thirties or forties in good health. The sequenced DNA: TGTGCCAGCAGCTTAGGACAGGGAAGCAACGAGCAGTACTTC. This is translated as CASSLGQGSNEQYF.